This T cell receptor beta chain was identified in a study of blood T cell repertoires in COVID-19. Ages ranged from roughly 18 to 95 years, with residence in more than 20 US areas. Researchers sorted participants into cohorts using their self-reported clinical history. Produced via immunoSEQ multiplex PCR; TCRdb's table is partial and in-frame only. The data show over 250,000 clones, approximately 90% seen once. V lost 1 base and J lost 5; bases outside the gene matches: 6. The CDR3 spans 16 residues. Germline values: CDR1 LGHNA, CDR2 YNFKEQ. The chain couples TRBV4-2 to TRBJ2-1; 9 positions agree with TRBD2. Specimen: PBMCs or T cells enriched from blood (not recorded which). The TCR was taken from a man aged 40-49 years who had recovered from COVID-19. CDR3 residues: CASSQAFTSGHNEQFF. The CDR3 bases are TGTGCCAGCAGCCAAGCGTTCACTAGCGGGCACAATGAGCAGTTCTTC.